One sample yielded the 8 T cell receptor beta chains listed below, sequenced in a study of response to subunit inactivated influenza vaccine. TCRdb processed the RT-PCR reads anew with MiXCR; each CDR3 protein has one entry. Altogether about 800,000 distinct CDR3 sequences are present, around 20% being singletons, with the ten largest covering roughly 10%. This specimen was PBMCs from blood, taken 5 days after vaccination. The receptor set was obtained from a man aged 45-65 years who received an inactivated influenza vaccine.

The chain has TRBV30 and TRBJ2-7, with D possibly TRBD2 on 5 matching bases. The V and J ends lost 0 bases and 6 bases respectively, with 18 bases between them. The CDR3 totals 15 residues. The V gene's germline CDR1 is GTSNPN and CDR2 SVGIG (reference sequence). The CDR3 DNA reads TGTGCCTGGAGTGTTGCAGGAACACCACGGGGCGAGCAGTACTTC. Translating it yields CAWSVAGTPRGEQYF.

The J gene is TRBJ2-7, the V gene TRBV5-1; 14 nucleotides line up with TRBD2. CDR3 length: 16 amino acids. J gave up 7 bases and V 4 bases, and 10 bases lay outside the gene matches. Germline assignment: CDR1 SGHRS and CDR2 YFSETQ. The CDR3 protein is CASSPGTSGSMGEQYF. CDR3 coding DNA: TGCGCCAGCAGCCCGGGGACTAGCGGGAGTATGGGAGAGCAGTACTTC.

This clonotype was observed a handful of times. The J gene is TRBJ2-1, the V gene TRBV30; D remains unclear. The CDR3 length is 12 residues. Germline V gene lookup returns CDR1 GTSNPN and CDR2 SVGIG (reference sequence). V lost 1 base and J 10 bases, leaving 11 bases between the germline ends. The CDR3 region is CAWSEIGTEQFF. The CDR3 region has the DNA TGTGCCTGGAGTGAAATTGGAACAGAGCAGTTCTTC.

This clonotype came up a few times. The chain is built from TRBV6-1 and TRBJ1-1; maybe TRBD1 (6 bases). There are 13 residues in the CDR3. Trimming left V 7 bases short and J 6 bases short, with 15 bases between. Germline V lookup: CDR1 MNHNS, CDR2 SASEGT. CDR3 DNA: TGTGCCAGCAACCCGAGGGGGGGGGCTGAAGCTTTCTTT. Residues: CASNPRGGAEAFF.

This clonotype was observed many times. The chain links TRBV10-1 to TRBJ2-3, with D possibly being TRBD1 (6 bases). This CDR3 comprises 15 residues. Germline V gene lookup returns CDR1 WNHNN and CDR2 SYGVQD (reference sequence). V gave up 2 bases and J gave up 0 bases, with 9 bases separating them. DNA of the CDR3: TGCGCCAGCAGTGAGAGGACAGCTAGCACAGATACGCAGTATTTT. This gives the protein CASSERTASTDTQYF.

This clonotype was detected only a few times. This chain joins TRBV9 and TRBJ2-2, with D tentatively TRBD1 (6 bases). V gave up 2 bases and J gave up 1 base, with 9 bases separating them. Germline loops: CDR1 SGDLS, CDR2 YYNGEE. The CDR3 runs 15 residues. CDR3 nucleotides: TGTGCCAGCAGCGTGAGAGGGGGGAACACCGGGGAGCTGTTTTTT. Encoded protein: CASSVRGGNTGELFF.

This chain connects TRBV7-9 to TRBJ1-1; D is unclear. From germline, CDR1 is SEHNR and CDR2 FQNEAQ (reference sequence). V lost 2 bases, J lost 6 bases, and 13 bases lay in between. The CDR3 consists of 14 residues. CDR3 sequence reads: CASSLYIMESEAFF. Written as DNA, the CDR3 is TGTGCCAGCAGCTTATATATCATGGAGTCTGAAGCTTTCTTT.

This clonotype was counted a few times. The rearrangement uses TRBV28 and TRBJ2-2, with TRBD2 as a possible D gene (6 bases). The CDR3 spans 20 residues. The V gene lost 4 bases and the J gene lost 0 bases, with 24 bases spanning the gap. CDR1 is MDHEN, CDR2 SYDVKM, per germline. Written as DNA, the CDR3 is TGTGCCAGCAGTTACCTACTAGCTCCTGGTACAAGATCGAACACCGGGGAGCTGTTTTTT. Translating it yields CASSYLLAPGTRSNTGELFF.